Following are 27 T cell receptor beta chains from one sample sequenced in a study of blood T cell repertoires in COVID-19. Sequenced by immunoSEQ multiplex PCR; TCRdb stores in-frame clones only, minus some. The sample carries about 65,000 clones, roughly 77% recorded once. The sequencing input was peripheral blood. These receptors all stem from a man aged 80 or over with acute or convalescent COVID-19.

The V and J genes are TRBV6-6 and TRBJ2-1; D may be TRBD1 (6 bases). The V and J ends lost 8 bases and 1 base respectively, with 9 bases between them. Germline CDR1 and CDR2: MNHNY and SVGAGI (reference sequence). CDR3 length: 13 amino acids. The DNA of the CDR3 is TGTGCCAGCCAGGGGTATTCCTACAATGAGCAGTTCTTC. Translating it yields CASQGYSYNEQFF.

This clone was recorded a few times. The rearrangement uses TRBV18 and TRBJ2-7; possible D gene TRBD2, 7 bases. The CDR3 covers 13 residues. The germline CDR1 and CDR2 sequences are KGHSH and LQKENI. Trimming cost V 3 bases and J 6 bases, with 12 bases left between them. The CDR3 here is CASSPGGGIEQYF. The CDR3, as DNA: TGTGCCAGCTCACCGGGAGGGGGAATCGAGCAGTACTTC.

This chain joins TRBV6-6 and TRBJ2-2, with D possibly matching TRBD1 (6 bases). CDR1 is MNHNY and CDR2 is SVGAGI in the germline V gene (reference sequence). This CDR3 is built from 16 residues. Trimming removed 6 bases at V and 2 bases at J, with 16 bases between. The CDR3 spells CASRPPGTLNTGELFF. In nucleotides, the CDR3 is TGTGCCAGCAGACCTCCCGGGACACTTAACACCGGGGAGCTGTTTTTT.

The rearrangement uses TRBV5-4 and TRBJ1-1; 11 nucleotides line up with TRBD1. The CDR3 covers 16 residues. Germline CDR1 is SGHNT and CDR2 is YYREEE (reference sequence). The V gene end was trimmed by 0 bases and the J gene end by 3 bases; junction bases not matched to a gene: 4. The CDR3 is CASSLGPGQGDTEAFF. The CDR3, as DNA: TGTGCCAGCAGCTTGGGGCCGGGACAGGGGGACACTGAAGCTTTCTTT.

This chain links TRBV11-2 with TRBJ1-2, with D perhaps matching TRBD1 (5 bases). The germline gives CDR1 SGHAT, CDR2 FQNNGV. V lost 1 base, J lost 7 bases, and 25 bases lay in between. The CDR3 runs to 18 residues. CDR3 protein: CASSLGVGPELTSVGYTF. The CDR3 DNA follows: TGTGCCAGCAGCTTAGGGGTGGGGCCGGAACTTACCTCGGTTGGCTACACCTTC.

This clone came up a few times. V gene TRBV6-6 combines with J gene TRBJ2-7, with D perhaps TRBD2 (5 bases). Trimming removed 7 bases from V and 2 bases from J, with 15 bases in between. CDR1 and CDR2 (germline): MNHNY, SVGAGI (reference sequence). The CDR3 is 14 amino acids. The CDR3 spells CASTDPGSTYEQYF. CDR3 nucleotides: TGTGCCAGCACCGACCCGGGGTCCACCTACGAGCAGTACTTC.

This rearrangement joins TRBV15 to TRBJ2-7; D is possibly TRBD1 (5 bases). Germline CDR1 reads LNHNV; CDR2 reads YYDKDF (reference sequence). The CDR3 has 16 residues. The ends were cut back, 0 bases at V and 11 bases at J, with 23 bases in the middle. For the CDR3, the DNA is TGTGCCACCAGCAGAGATCTCGCCCGGGCAGGGAACCAAAAGTACTTC. It translates to CATSRDLARAGNQKYF.

The chain carries TRBV6-5 and TRBJ1-2, with D hard to call. Trimming shortened V by 6 bases and J by 5 bases, and 16 bases separated the two germline ends. The V gene's germline CDR1 is MNHEY and CDR2 SVGAGI. The CDR3 has 14 residues. The CDR3 DNA sequence: TGTGCCAGCAGGGCGGCCGGGGTGAAGTATGGCTACACCTTC. Its translation: CASRAAGVKYGYTF.

This chain joins TRBV4-2 and TRBJ1-5; no firm D call. The germline V gene encodes CDR1 LGHNA and CDR2 YNFKEQ. Trimming took off 4 bases at V and 0 bases at J, with 13 bases between the two ends. CDR3 size: 16 residues. CDR3 region: CASSPRGDYSNQPQHF. CDR3 nucleotide sequence: TGTGCCAGCAGCCCCCGGGGAGATTATAGCAATCAGCCCCAGCATTTT.

As regards this clone: One end of the junction is discordant with germline, which a read error may explain. V is TRBV30 and J is TRBJ2-7; a weak D match, TRBD1 (5 bases). In germline, CDR1 is GTSNPN, CDR2 SVGIG (reference sequence). The CDR3 loop spans 11 amino acids. The CDR3 bases are TGTGCCTGGAGTTTTCAGGGCCGTCTACACTTC. The encoded protein is CAWSFQGRLHF.

The chain uses TRBV9 and TRBJ2-2, with TRBD1 as a possible D gene (5 bases). V lost 2 bases, J lost 4 bases, and 6 bases lay in between. Germline values: CDR1 SGDLS, CDR2 YYNGEE. The CDR3 contains 13 residues. The CDR3 nucleotides read TGTGCCAGCAGCGTGGGGCCCACCGGGGAGCTGTTTTTT. This gives the protein CASSVGPTGELFF.

The chain is built from TRBV7-9 and TRBJ1-2; D gene unclear. There are 11 residues in the CDR3. Germline CDR1 SEHNR, CDR2 FQNEAQ (reference sequence). Trimming removed 5 bases at V and 5 bases at J, with 6 bases between. The CDR3 reads CASSPTYGYTF. The CDR3, as DNA: TGTGCCAGCAGCCCGACTTATGGCTACACCTTC.

The V call is TRBV5-1, the J call TRBJ2-7, with 11 bases lining up with TRBD1. Losses at the gene ends were 2 bases for V and 2 bases for J; bases not matched to a gene: 3. The V gene's germline CDR1 is SGHRS and CDR2 YFSETQ. The CDR3 sequence is 15 residues long. The CDR3 here is CASSLVGQGAYEQYF. For the CDR3, the DNA is TGCGCCAGCAGCTTAGTGGGACAGGGGGCCTACGAGCAGTACTTC.

Here the CDR3 DNA reads TGTGCCAGCAGTGACGTCAGGGGAAACACTGAAGCTTTCTTT. This sequence encodes CASSDVRGNTEAFF. The chain joins TRBV6-1 to TRBJ1-1; possible D gene TRBD1, 6 bases. The ends were cut back, 3 bases at V and 2 bases at J, with 10 bases in the middle. CDR3 length equals 14 residues. From germline, CDR1 is MNHNS and CDR2 SASEGT.

The chain links TRBV19 to TRBJ1-2; the match to TRBD1 covers 7 bases. This CDR3 comprises 16 residues. The trim removed 0 bases at V and 2 bases at J, leaving 6 bases unmatched. Per germline, CDR1 LNHDA and CDR2 SQIVND (reference sequence). The DNA for the CDR3 is TGTGCCAGTAGTATAGAAGGGGGCCCTACGAACTATGGCTACACCTTC. Translation gives CASSIEGGPTNYGYTF.

V and J are TRBV9 and TRBJ1-6, with D uncertain. Germline V gene data show CDR1 as SGDLS and CDR2 as YYNGEE. Trimming shortened V by 2 bases and J by 8 bases, and 8 bases separated the two germline ends. This CDR3 spans 13 amino acids. The CDR3 reads CASSVSGYSPLHF. In nucleotides, the CDR3 is TGTGCCAGCAGCGTCTCGGGGTATTCACCCCTCCACTTT.

This clone was recorded a few times. This chain links TRBV20-1 with TRBJ2-7; 8 nucleotides align to TRBD2. The CDR3 covers 14 residues. The germline V gene encodes CDR1 DFQATT and CDR2 SNEGSKA (reference sequence). V gave up 6 bases and J gave up 0 bases; unmatched junction bases: 7. Here the CDR3 DNA reads TGCAGTGCCAGTAGCGGGACCTACTCCTACGAGCAGTACTTC. This codes for CSASSGTYSYEQYF.

CDR3 protein: CASSPRGRIYNEQFF. CDR3 bases: TGTGCCAGCAGCCCAAGGGGGCGGATCTACAATGAGCAGTTCTTC. The V and J genes are TRBV11-2 and TRBJ2-1, with 7 bases matching TRBD1. Germline V gene data show CDR1 as SGHAT and CDR2 as FQNNGV. The V and J ends lost 5 bases and 3 bases, in that order; junction bases with no gene match: 7. The CDR3 sequence is 15 residues long.

V usage is TRBV11-2 and J usage is TRBJ1-6, with a weak D call TRBD1 (5 bases). Germline CDR1 reads SGHAT; CDR2 reads FQNNGV. The CDR3 has 18 amino acids. V lost 2 bases to trimming and J lost 6 bases, with 20 bases between them. CDR3 sequence: CASSLNEGRGIRNSPLHF. DNA of the CDR3: TGTGCCAGCAGCTTAAATGAGGGTCGGGGGATTCGTAATTCACCCCTCCACTTT.

CDR3 DNA: TGTGCCAGCCTCTTGATGGGCAGCTATGGCTACACCTTC. It is translated as CASLLMGSYGYTF. The chain uses TRBV6-5 and TRBJ1-2; D gene uncertain. The CDR3 is 13 amino acids. CDR1 is MNHEY, CDR2 SVGAGI, per germline. Trimming left V 8 bases short and J 4 bases short, with 14 bases between.

This clone was recorded once. The chain uses TRBV4-2 and TRBJ1-2, with a tentative D call TRBD1 (5 bases). V lost 0 bases to trimming and J lost 4 bases, with 12 bases between them. The CDR3 covers 15 residues. Germline V CDR1 and CDR2: LGHNA, YNFKEQ. In nucleotides, the CDR3 is TGTGCCAGCAGCCAAGAGGTCAGGACAAGCTATGGCTACACCTTC. Its translation is CASSQEVRTSYGYTF.

The V gene is TRBV6-5, the J gene TRBJ2-3; 9 bases map to TRBD2. V was clipped by 7 bases and J by 0 bases; unmatched bases: 5. Germline V gene lookup returns CDR1 MNHEY and CDR2 SVGAGI. This CDR3 contains 15 residues. CDR3 in amino acids: CASTTSGFSTDTQYF. The DNA for the CDR3 is TGTGCCAGCACTACTAGCGGGTTTAGCACAGATACGCAGTATTTT.

In this sample, this clone turned up many times. The CDR3 region is CASSSPQGTGYTF. Written as DNA, the CDR3 is TGTGCCAGCAGTTCCCCTCAGGGGACTGGCTACACCTTC. The chain combines TRBV6-5 with TRBJ1-2, with TRBD1 as a possible D gene (6 bases). V lost 4 bases and J lost 7, with 13 bases in between. The CDR3 loop spans 13 amino acids. CDR1 and CDR2 from the germline V gene are MNHEY and SVGAGI.

This CDR3 is CASSSYLKDRVGSPLHF. The CDR3 DNA is TGTGCCAGCAGCTCTTACCTCAAAGACAGGGTTGGCTCACCCCTCCACTTT. The gene calls are TRBV27 and TRBJ1-6, with 7 bases identical to TRBD1. Germline loops: CDR1 MNHEY, CDR2 SMNVEV (reference sequence). This CDR3 is 17 amino acids long. Unmatched junction bases numbered 18, after V lost 6 bases and J lost 10 bases.

The chain carries TRBV9 and TRBJ2-1, with TRBD1 as a possible D gene (6 bases). The CDR3 consists of 16 residues. V lost 4 bases and J 2 bases, leaving 16 bases between the germline ends. CDR1 SGDLS and CDR2 YYNGEE come from the germline V gene. The CDR3 nucleotides read TGTGCCAGCAGCCCCCGTAGGGGACATACCTACAATGAGCAGTTCTTC. Translating it yields CASSPRRGHTYNEQFF.

This clone was counted only a few times. This chain uses TRBV3-1 (or the pseudogene TRBV3-2) with TRBJ2-1, with D maybe TRBD1 (5 bases). CDR1 is LGHDT, CDR2 YNNKEL, per germline (reference sequence). Trimming took 5 bases from V and 5 from J, leaving 10 bases between them. This CDR3 is built from 13 residues. This CDR3 reads CASSSTGNNEQFF. DNA of the CDR3: TGTGCCAGCAGCTCCACAGGAAACAATGAGCAGTTCTTC.

The V call is TRBV6-1, the J call TRBJ2-1; D unresolved. The germline V and J ends were trimmed by 2 bases and 5 bases, with 16 bases remaining between them. The germline gives CDR1 MNHNS, CDR2 SASEGT. This CDR3 region has 16 residues. The CDR3 DNA sequence: TGTGCCAGCAGTGAAAATTGGGCGCTCCGAGACAATGAGCAGTTCTTC. This codes for CASSENWALRDNEQFF.